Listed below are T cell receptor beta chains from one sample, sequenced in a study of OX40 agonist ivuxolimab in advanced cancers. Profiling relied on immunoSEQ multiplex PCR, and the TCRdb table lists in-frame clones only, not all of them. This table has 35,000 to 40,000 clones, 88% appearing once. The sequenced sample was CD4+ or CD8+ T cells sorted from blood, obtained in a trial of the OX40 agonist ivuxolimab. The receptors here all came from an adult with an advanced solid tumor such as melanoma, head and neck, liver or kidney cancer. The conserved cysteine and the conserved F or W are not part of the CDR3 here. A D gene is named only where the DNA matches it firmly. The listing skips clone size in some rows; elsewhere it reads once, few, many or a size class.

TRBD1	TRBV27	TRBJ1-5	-	ASSSLHRGVGQPQH
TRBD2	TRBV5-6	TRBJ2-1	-	ASSPQTSGGQF
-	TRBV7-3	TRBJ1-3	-	ASSLDPSSGNTIY
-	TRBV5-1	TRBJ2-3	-	ASSLVVSDTQY
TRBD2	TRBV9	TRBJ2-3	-	ASSVVAGGHTDTQY
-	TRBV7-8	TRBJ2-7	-	ASSGGDGSSYEQY
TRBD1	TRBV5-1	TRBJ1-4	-	ASSRGQGTDNEKLF
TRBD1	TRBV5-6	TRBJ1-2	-	ASSSGQGAYGYT
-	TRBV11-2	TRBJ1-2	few	ASSLGSGLSTNYGYT
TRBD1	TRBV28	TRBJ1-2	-	ASSLRGTGGMGYGYT
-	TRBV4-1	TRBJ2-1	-	ASSQGDRSAYNEQF
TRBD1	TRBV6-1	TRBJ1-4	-	ASREGQGANTNEKLF
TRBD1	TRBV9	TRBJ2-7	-	ASSAGTAHEQY
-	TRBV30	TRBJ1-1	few	AWSALRGEDTEAF
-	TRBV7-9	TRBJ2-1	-	ASSYEPAGSSYNEQF
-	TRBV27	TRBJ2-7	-	ASSLVGSYEQY
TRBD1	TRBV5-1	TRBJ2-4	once	ASSLPTGVENIQY
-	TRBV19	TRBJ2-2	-	ASSPRLWTGELF
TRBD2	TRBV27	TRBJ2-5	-	ASGTGPGRETQY
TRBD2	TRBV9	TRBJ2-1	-	ASSPGGGAYNEQF
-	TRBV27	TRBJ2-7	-	ASSLSSDYEQY
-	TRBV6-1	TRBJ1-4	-	ASSEVGRPNEKLF
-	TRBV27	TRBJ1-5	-	ASRPYSNQPQH
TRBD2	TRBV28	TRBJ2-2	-	ASSSSSGSWTGELF
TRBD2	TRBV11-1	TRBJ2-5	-	ASSLRLAAQETQY
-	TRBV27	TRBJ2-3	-	ASRLLSTDTQY
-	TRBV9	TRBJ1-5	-	ASSKGGDSNQPQH
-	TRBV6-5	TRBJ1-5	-	ASSYSGGNQPQH
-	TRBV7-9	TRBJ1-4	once	ASTNSGPEGLF
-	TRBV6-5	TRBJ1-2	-	ASSYGTQGYT
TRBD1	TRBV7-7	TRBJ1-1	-	ASSPGTGFEAF
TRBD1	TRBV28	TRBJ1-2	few	ASRDTGDYDT
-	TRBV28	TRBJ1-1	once	ASRLGGWITEAF
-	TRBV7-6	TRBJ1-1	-	ASSSPRGPGDTEAF
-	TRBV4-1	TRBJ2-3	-	ASSQGGVENTQY
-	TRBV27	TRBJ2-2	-	ASSFRLGVGNTGELF
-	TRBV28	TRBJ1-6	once	ASSDTDSPLH
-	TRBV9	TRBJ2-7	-	ASSVAGDEQY
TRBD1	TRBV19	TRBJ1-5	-	ASSIFYRGHQPQH
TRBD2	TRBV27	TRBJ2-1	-	ASSFRASGSSYNEQF
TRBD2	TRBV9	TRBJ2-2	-	ASSVASGGNTGELF
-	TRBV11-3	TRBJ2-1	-	ASSLGAYNEQF
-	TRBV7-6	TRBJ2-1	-	ASSLGGDSSYNEQF